These 29 T cell receptor beta chains originate from one sample sequenced in a study of blood T cell repertoires in COVID-19 (dated by TCRdb to 2018 to 2021). Library preparation used the immunoSEQ multiplex PCR assay. TCRdb retrieved this table from immuneACCESS and kept in-frame rearrangements only. Not all clones are present; in checked studies, unresolved V genes account for under half, and no reason is known for the remainder. The sample data list tens of thousands of clones, and around 80% of these were observed just once. 18% of the sample is taken by the ten largest. The sample consisted of peripheral blood. These receptors were obtained from a human donor in a cohort sampled during active COVID-19.

The V gene is TRBV4-1, the J gene TRBJ2-5, with 8 nucleotides matching TRBD2. The germline CDR1 and CDR2 sequences are MGHRA and YSYEKL. The CDR3 runs to 16 residues. J was trimmed by 2 bases and V by 1 base; bases with no gene match: 6. The CDR3 here is CASSQGVAGSQETQYF. CDR3 nucleotides: TGCGCCAGCAGCCAAGGGGTAGCGGGGAGTCAAGAGACCCAGTACTTC.

The chain has TRBV3-1 (or the pseudogene TRBV3-2) and TRBJ1-2; unclear D gene. Trimming removed 0 bases at V and 7 bases at J, with 12 bases between. This CDR3 contains 14 residues. Germline assignment: CDR1 LGHDT and CDR2 YNNKEL (reference sequence). Written as DNA, the CDR3 is TGTGCCAGCAGCCAAGAGGGCAGAAGTAGTGGCTACACCTTC. Amino acid sequence: CASSQEGRSSGYTF.

CDR3 protein: CASRLGQDNEQFF. The CDR3 DNA follows: TGCGCCAGCAGACTGGGACAGGACAATGAGCAGTTCTTC. The chain is built from TRBV5-1 and TRBJ2-1, with 8 bases matching TRBD1. With V trimmed by 5 bases and J by 5 bases, 3 bases remained unmatched. CDR3 size: 13 residues. CDR1 SGHRS and CDR2 YFSETQ come from the germline V gene.

The chain links TRBV5-4 to TRBJ1-1; D gene uncertain. Germline V gives CDR1 SGHNT, CDR2 YYREEE (reference sequence). Trimming stripped 0 bases from V and 4 bases from J, with 7 bases between. This CDR3 is built from 13 residues. The CDR3: CASSLAVGTEAFF. CDR3 DNA sequence: TGTGCCAGCAGCTTGGCGGTCGGCACTGAAGCTTTCTTT.

The rearrangement uses TRBV5-1 and TRBJ1-1, with 7 bases identical to TRBD1. Per the germline V gene, CDR1 is SGHRS and CDR2 is YFSETQ. There are 13 residues in the CDR3. The trim removed 4 bases at V and 3 bases at J, leaving 3 bases unmatched. The CDR3 nucleotides read TGCGCCAGCAGCACTACAGGGGACACTGAAGCTTTCTTT. The encoded protein is CASSTTGDTEAFF.

This chain uses TRBV4-2 with TRBJ2-7, with TRBD1 matching over 7 bases. CDR3 size: 15 residues. From germline, CDR1 is LGHNA and CDR2 YNFKEQ. The junction had 7 bases not matched to a gene; V was cut back by 1 base and J by 4 bases. The CDR3 spells CASSQGSQDRYEQYF. The DNA of the CDR3 is TGTGCCAGCAGCCAAGGATCACAGGACAGGTACGAGCAGTACTTC.

This clone has a handful of counts. This chain joins TRBV19 and TRBJ1-5; 7 bases fit TRBD1. Losses at the gene ends were 6 bases for V and 9 bases for J; bases not matched to a gene: 8. This CDR3 spans 13 amino acids. CDR1 and CDR2 (germline): LNHDA, SQIVND (reference sequence). The CDR3 sequence: CASSLDRVRPQHF. The CDR3 nucleotides read TGTGCCAGTAGCCTCGACAGGGTACGGCCCCAGCATTTT.

The chain's CDR3 is CASDPLDRGYSNQPQHF. In DNA form, the CDR3 reads TGTGCCAGTGATCCACTAGACAGGGGATATAGCAATCAGCCCCAGCATTTT. The chain carries TRBV28 and TRBJ1-5; TRBD1 matches 8 bases. The CDR3 has 17 amino acids. Germline CDR1 reads MDHEN; CDR2 reads SYDVKM. Germline trimming cut 9 bases from V and 0 bases from J; bases unmatched to any gene: 13.

The J gene is TRBJ1-1, the V gene TRBV29-1; D possibly corresponds to TRBD1 (5 bases). This CDR3 has 12 residues. Germline V gene sequence: CDR1 SQVTM, CDR2 ANQGSEA. Deletions cut 4 bases from V and 1 base from J, with 7 bases between. The DNA for the CDR3 is TGCAGCGTTGGGGGGGGGAACACTGAAGCTTTCTTT. This gives the protein CSVGGGNTEAFF.

The genes are TRBV7-2 and TRBJ2-6; the D is unclear. The CDR3 is made up of 18 amino acids. Per the germline V gene, CDR1 is SGHTA and CDR2 is FQGNSA. The V and J ends lost 3 bases and 0 bases respectively, with 15 bases between them. CDR3 loop: CASSFKYYSASGANVLTF. The CDR3 DNA reads as TGTGCCAGCAGCTTTAAATACTATTCCGCCTCTGGGGCCAACGTCCTGACTTTC.

The chain carries TRBV30 and TRBJ2-3, with D possibly being TRBD1 (7 bases). The ends were cut back, 2 bases at V and 4 bases at J, with 13 bases in the middle. Germline CDR1 is GTSNPN and CDR2 is SVGIG (reference sequence). The CDR3 has 14 amino acids. The CDR3 reads CAWSWRGPADTQYF. The CDR3 region has the DNA TGTGCCTGGAGTTGGAGGGGGCCAGCAGATACGCAGTATTTT.

The chain carries TRBV2 and TRBJ2-7; D perhaps matches TRBD1 (6 bases). V dropped 6 bases and J dropped 2 bases, with 14 bases sitting between them. Germline V gives CDR1 SNHLY, CDR2 FYNNEI. The CDR3 extends over 14 amino acids. CDR3 DNA: TGTGCCAGCAGGGGGCTCACAGGGACCTACGAGCAGTACTTC. The encoded protein is CASRGLTGTYEQYF.

V gene TRBV6-5 combines with J gene TRBJ1-2; 7 bases are shared with TRBD1. After removal of 5 bases from V and 4 bases from J, the junction contained 4 bases not matched to a gene. Germline CDR1 MNHEY, CDR2 SVGAGI. This CDR3 is built from 13 residues. Written as DNA, the CDR3 is TGTGCCAGCAGTCGGACAGGACCCTATGGCTACACCTTC. Its protein product is CASSRTGPYGYTF.

The gene calls are TRBV11-3 and TRBJ2-1, with 10 bases matching TRBD2. Germline CDR1 SGHNT, CDR2 YENEEA. The junction had 7 bases not matched to a gene; V was cut back by 4 bases and J by 4 bases. The CDR3 spans 16 residues. In nucleotides, the CDR3 is TGTGCCAGCAGCTGGGCTAGCGGGGGCCCTTACAATGAGCAGTTCTTC. This translates into CASSWASGGPYNEQFF.

CDR3: CASSLGAAHSNQPQHF. The CDR3 region has the DNA TGTGCCAGCAGTCTAGGGGCAGCCCATAGCAATCAGCCCCAGCATTTT. The V call is TRBV6-6, the J call TRBJ1-5, with a weak D call TRBD1 (5 bases). This CDR3 is 16 amino acids long. Looked up from germline, CDR1 is MNHNY and CDR2 is SVGAGI (reference sequence). With 5 bases removed from V and 0 bases from J, the gap between germline ends came to 14 bases.

J is TRBJ1-6 and V is TRBV30, with TRBD1 matching 9 bases. There are 15 residues in the CDR3. With 3 bases clipped from V and 8 bases from J, the junction kept 8 bases outside the gene matches. Per the germline V gene, CDR1 is GTSNPN and CDR2 is SVGIG (reference sequence). Here the CDR3 DNA reads TGTGCCTGGAGGGTGACAGGGGGTAGGGATTCACCCCTCCACTTT. Translation gives CAWRVTGGRDSPLHF.

In this sample, this clone turned up a few times. The V call is TRBV7-6, the J call TRBJ2-7, with a tentative D call TRBD1 (5 bases). The ends were cut back, 0 bases at V and 8 bases at J, with 8 bases in the middle. The CDR3 sequence is 12 residues long. Per the germline V gene, CDR1 is SGHVS and CDR2 is FNYEAQ. The DNA of the CDR3 is TGTGCCAGCAGCTTAGCGGGGCAGAAGCAGTACTTC. Amino acid sequence: CASSLAGQKQYF.

The V and J genes are TRBV10-3 and TRBJ1-6, with unresolved D. The CDR3 is 14 amino acids. Between the trimmed V and J ends, which lost 10 bases and 7 bases, there was a span of 17 bases. In germline, CDR1 is ENHRY, CDR2 SYGVKD. The CDR3 is CATDSRVGNSPLHF. The CDR3 nucleotides read TGTGCCACGGATTCGAGGGTCGGAAATTCACCCCTCCACTTT.

In its sample, this clone was seen once. The chain combines TRBV2 with TRBJ2-5; possibly TRBD2 for D (6 bases). Germline loops: CDR1 SNHLY, CDR2 FYNNEI. V dropped 0 bases and J dropped 8 bases, with 13 bases sitting between them. This CDR3 is 14 amino acids long. The CDR3 sequence is CASSEAMTRGTQYF. CDR3 coding DNA: TGTGCCAGCAGTGAAGCGATGACTAGAGGAACCCAGTACTTC.

The CDR3: CASSQGHPGQGARDGYTF. The CDR3 DNA reads TGTGCCAGCAGCCAAGGCCATCCGGGACAGGGGGCTAGGGATGGCTACACCTTC. The genes are TRBV4-2 and TRBJ1-2; TRBD1 aligns across 12 bases. Germline V gene sequence: CDR1 LGHNA, CDR2 YNFKEQ. The CDR3 runs 18 residues. J gave up 6 bases and V 1 base, and 12 bases lay outside the gene matches.

V usage is TRBV27 and J usage is TRBJ1-2; maybe TRBD1 (6 bases). CDR3 size: 14 residues. The ends were cut back, 3 bases at V and 6 bases at J, with 14 bases in the middle. CDR1 is MNHEY, CDR2 SMNVEV, per germline (reference sequence). The CDR3 here is CASSFGAGAHGYTF. CDR3 nucleotide sequence: TGTGCCAGCAGTTTTGGAGCAGGGGCCCATGGCTACACCTTC.

The J gene is TRBJ1-1, the V gene TRBV6-6; perhaps TRBD1 as D (6 bases). The CDR3 has 11 amino acids. Germline V gene sequence: CDR1 MNHNY, CDR2 SVGAGI (reference sequence). V lost 5 bases and J lost 8, with 9 bases in between. CDR3 DNA: TGTGCCAGCAGTGTTACAGGGGAAGCTTTCTTT. It is translated as CASSVTGEAFF.

The chain couples TRBV25-1 to TRBJ1-1, with D possibly matching TRBD1 (6 bases). Trimming took off 3 bases at V and 1 base at J, with 9 bases between the two ends. Germline values: CDR1 MGHDK, CDR2 SYGVNS. The CDR3 totals 14 residues. The CDR3 DNA sequence: TGTGCCAGCAGTGACGCAGGGGCGAACACTGAAGCTTTCTTT. Residues: CASSDAGANTEAFF.

The chain combines TRBV19 with TRBJ2-1, with 7 positions matching TRBD1. Germline V gene sequence: CDR1 LNHDA, CDR2 SQIVND (reference sequence). V lost 5 bases, J lost 3 bases, and 10 bases stayed unmatched. The CDR3 length is 16 residues. The CDR3 loop reads CASSARDSNLYNEQFF. For the CDR3, the DNA is TGTGCCAGTAGTGCCCGGGACAGCAACCTCTACAATGAGCAGTTCTTC.

The V and J genes are TRBV19 and TRBJ2-7, with D perhaps TRBD1 (5 bases). CDR1 and CDR2 from the germline V gene are LNHDA and SQIVND (reference sequence). CDR3 size: 15 residues. The germline V and J ends were trimmed by 6 bases and 0 bases, with 15 bases remaining between them. The DNA for the CDR3 is TGTGCCAGTAGGTCCGGACATTCGAGCTCCTACGAGCAGTACTTC. Its protein is CASRSGHSSSYEQYF.

This chain joins TRBV2 and TRBJ1-4; D is uncertain. CDR1 is SNHLY, CDR2 FYNNEI, per germline. Trimming stripped 4 bases from V and 6 bases from J, with 3 bases between. The CDR3 has 11 residues. The DNA of the CDR3 is TGTGCCAGCAGTGTCTATGAAAAACTGTTTTTT. This encodes CASSVYEKLFF.

The chain is built from TRBV5-1 and TRBJ1-1; 8 bases line up with TRBD1. The CDR3 has 16 amino acids. J lost 4 bases, V lost 6 bases, and 14 bases had no gene match. Per germline, CDR1 SGHRS and CDR2 YFSETQ. CDR3 in DNA: TGCGCCAGCATCAGTGTGGCAGGGGGCGATTCCACTGAAGCTTTCTTT. Translated: CASISVAGGDSTEAFF.

This chain uses TRBV5-1 with TRBJ2-7; TRBD2 matches at 8 bases. CDR3 length: 15 amino acids. V lost 0 bases, J lost 0 bases, and 2 bases stayed unmatched. Germline-derived CDR1 and CDR2 are SGHRS and YFSETQ. CDR3 DNA: TGCGCCAGCAGCTTGGCACTAGCGGACTCCTACGAGCAGTACTTC. It is translated as CASSLALADSYEQYF.

This rearrangement joins TRBV11-2 to TRBJ2-7; 8 bases are a match to TRBD1. The V segment lost 5 bases and the J segment 3 bases; nucleotides outside the gene matches: 9. Germline V gives CDR1 SGHAT, CDR2 FQNNGV. The CDR3 runs 15 residues. The CDR3 protein is CASSTIRGPVYEQYF. The CDR3 DNA is TGTGCCAGCAGCACCATCAGGGGGCCCGTCTACGAGCAGTACTTC.